The 17 T cell receptor beta chains listed next were all sequenced from one sample in a study of regulatory T cells in long-lasting Graves disease (dated by TCRdb to the early 2020s). Sample time point, as interpreted from the label and publication: newly diagnosed GD, antithyroid drugs for less than 3 months. For both TCR sequencing and RNA sequencing, RNA was extracted from PBMCs using TRIzol. The library was prepared using multiplex PCR. TCRdb shows the sequencer as Illumina HiSeq 4000. To build TCR beta libraries, CDR3 regions were amplified by Arm-PCR using iRepertoire HTBI primers. Using fastp at Q25 and MiXCR, TCRdb reprocessed the public reads and kept productive beta chains. Entries that share a CDR3 protein sequence are merged under the most common genes and DNA. The sample profile shows around 250,000 distinct CDR3 sequences; 20% of them were found once. The top ten constitute approximately 15% of the sample.

Material: peripheral blood mononuclear cells (PBMCs), obtained at new diagnosis, from a patient treated with antithyroid drugs. The receptor source for this set is a female donor with Graves disease.

This clonotype was observed many times. This rearrangement joins TRBV7-2 to TRBJ1-6; 7 positions match TRBD1. CDR1 and CDR2 (germline): SGHTA, FQGNSA. Unmatched junction bases numbered 6, after V lost 1 base and J lost 6 bases. There are 16 residues in the CDR3. As DNA, the CDR3 is TGTGCCAGCAGCTTAGGACCGACAGGGCTTAATTCACCCCTCCACTTT. Its protein product is CASSLGPTGLNSPLHF.

The chain is built from TRBV6-1 and TRBJ1-6; 9 nucleotides agree with TRBD1. CDR3 length: 14 amino acids. Germline V gene lookup returns CDR1 MNHNS and CDR2 SASEGT. The J segment lost 9 bases and the V segment lost 3 bases, leaving 3 bases of the junction unmatched. The CDR3 DNA is TGTGCCAGCAGTGACGGGACAGGGTTTTCACCCCTCCACTTT. This sequence encodes CASSDGTGFSPLHF.

This clonotype was picked up many times. V is TRBV12-3 or TRBV12-4 and J is TRBJ2-6; D uncertain. The V end lost 3 bases, the J end lost 0 bases, and 9 bases lay between the germline ends. The CDR3 sequence is 16 residues long. CDR3 sequence reads: CASSLGATSGANVLTF. DNA of the CDR3: TGTGCCAGCAGTTTGGGCGCTACCTCTGGGGCCAACGTCCTGACTTTC.

This clonotype was detected ten times or more. CDR3 DNA sequence: TGCAGCGTAAGACAGGTGGCAAAACGCACTGAAGCTTTCTTT. This codes for CSVRQVAKRTEAFF. This chain uses TRBV29-1 with TRBJ1-1; tentatively, D is TRBD1 (6 bases). The germline V gene has CDR1 SQVTM and CDR2 ANQGSEA. With 6 bases removed from V and 4 bases from J, the gap between germline ends came to 18 bases. The CDR3 loop spans 14 amino acids.

The table lists this clonotype with many counts. V is TRBV28 and J is TRBJ2-5, with TRBD2 identical over 15 bases. After removal of 7 bases from V and 4 bases from J, the junction contained 7 bases not matched to a gene. Germline CDR1 and CDR2: MDHEN and SYDVKM. The CDR3 is made up of 16 amino acids. The CDR3: CASTPWTSGRVETQYF. CDR3 coding DNA: TGTGCCAGCACCCCATGGACTAGCGGGAGGGTAGAGACCCAGTACTTC. Looking up the rest from reference TRBV28 and TRBJ2-5 gives the full variable domain: DVKVTQSSRYLVKRTGEKVFLECVQDMDHENMFWYRQDPGLGLRLIYFSYDVKMKEKGDIPEGYSVSREKKERFSLILESASTNQTSMYLCASTPWTSGRVETQYFGPGTRLLVL.

This clonotype was seen more than once but under ten times. One junction end does not reproduce the germline sequence, and a read error may be involved. The chain is built from TRBV19 and TRBJ1-5; possibly TRBD1 for D (5 bases). The CDR3 length is 13 residues. Germline CDR1 LNHDA, CDR2 SQIVND (reference sequence). For the CDR3, the DNA is TGTGCCAGTAGTATCGCCACCGGGGCCCCGGCTTCTTTT. It specifies CASSIATGAPASF.

In this sample, this clonotype turned up a few times. The J gene is TRBJ2-1, the V gene TRBV20-1; TRBD2 matches at 10 bases. Germline loops: CDR1 DFQATT, CDR2 SNEGSKA (reference sequence). With V trimmed by 1 base and J by 5 bases, 5 bases remained unmatched. The CDR3 contains 15 residues. For the CDR3, the DNA is TGCAGTGCTAGAGCGGGGCTAGCGGGGGACAATGAGCAGTTCTTC. Its translation is CSARAGLAGDNEQFF.

This clonotype was seen a few times. The chain couples TRBV9 to TRBJ2-2; 11 positions match TRBD2. V dropped 0 bases and J dropped 7; count of bases not matched to a gene: 2. This CDR3 region has 15 residues. In germline, CDR1 is SGDLS, CDR2 YYNGEE. The CDR3 sequence: CASSVVSGRVGELFF. As DNA, the CDR3 is TGTGCCAGCAGCGTAGTTAGCGGGAGGGTCGGGGAGCTGTTTTTT. The full variable domain, in which reference TRBV9 and TRBJ2-2 provide the parts outside the CDR3, is DSGVTQTPKHLITATGQRVTLRCSPRSGDLSVYWYQQSLDQGLQFLIQYYNGEERAKGNILERFSAQQFPDLHSELNLSSLELGDSALYFCASSVVSGRVGELFFGEGSRLTVL.

The J gene is TRBJ2-5, the V gene TRBV4-1, with a possible D match to TRBD2 (6 bases). CDR3 length: 16 residues. The germline V gene encodes CDR1 MGHRA and CDR2 YSYEKL. The V end lost 0 bases, the J end lost 0 bases, and 11 bases lay between the germline ends. The CDR3 is CASSQDAGGYQETQYF. In DNA form, the CDR3 reads TGCGCCAGCAGCCAAGATGCCGGGGGTTACCAAGAGACCCAGTACTTC.

This clonotype was counted only a few times. J is TRBJ2-2 and V is TRBV19; maybe TRBD2 (6 bases). V was trimmed by 4 bases and J by 6 bases, leaving 6 bases between them. The CDR3 is made up of 12 amino acids. Germline V gene data show CDR1 as LNHDA and CDR2 as SQIVND (reference sequence). The CDR3 here is CASSRGAGELFF. Written as DNA, the CDR3 is TGTGCCAGTAGTAGGGGGGCCGGGGAGCTGTTTTTT.

This clonotype was seen ten or more times. The J gene is TRBJ2-1, the V gene TRBV4-1; D ambiguous. Germline CDR1 MGHRA, CDR2 YSYEKL. The CDR3 is made up of 11 amino acids. Trimming removed 4 bases at V and 11 bases at J, with 9 bases between. Here the CDR3 DNA reads TGCGCCAGCAGCCGCCCGGGTAAGCAGTTCTTC. Residues: CASSRPGKQFF.

This clonotype was observed many times. The chain uses TRBV6-2 or TRBV6-3 and TRBJ1-2, with 10 bases aligning to TRBD1. There are 19 residues in the CDR3. Looked up from germline, CDR1 is MNHEY and CDR2 is SVGEGT. V shed 2 bases, J shed 8 bases, and the junction held 20 bases outside the gene matches. CDR3 nucleotides: TGTGCCAGCAGTTACCCGATCGGTCGCCCAGGGACAGGGGAATACGGCTACACCTTC. Amino acids: CASSYPIGRPGTGEYGYTF.

V gene TRBV29-1 combines with J gene TRBJ2-7; TRBD2 agrees at 13 bases. Gene TRBJ2-3 matches the end of the DNA better, so the J call may be wrong. This CDR3 spans 15 amino acids. The germline V gene encodes CDR1 SQVTM and CDR2 ANQGSEA. DNA of the CDR3: TGCAGCGTAGCCCTGACTAGCGGGAGGCCAGATACGCAGTATTTT. Translating it yields CSVALTSGRPDTQYF.

This clonotype was observed at least ten times. The V and J genes are TRBV4-2 and TRBJ1-2; TRBD1 is a possible D gene (6 bases). V was shortened by 0 bases and J by 1 base, with 9 bases between the two germline ends. This CDR3 contains 15 residues. Germline V gene data show CDR1 as LGHNA and CDR2 as YNFKEQ. The chain's CDR3 is CASSQDRDINYGYTF. In nucleotides, the CDR3 is TGTGCCAGCAGCCAAGACCGGGACATTAACTATGGCTACACCTTC.

In this sample, this clonotype turned up many times. The genes are TRBV10-3 and TRBJ2-2; weak D call: TRBD1 (5 bases). CDR3 size: 18 residues. V dropped 4 bases and J dropped 3 bases, with 21 bases sitting between them. In germline, CDR1 is ENHRY, CDR2 SYGVKD. CDR3 loop: CAISAAYDSPEDTGELFF. CDR3 DNA: TGTGCCATCAGTGCCGCCTACGACAGTCCCGAAGACACCGGGGAGCTGTTTTTT.

The chain carries TRBV4-2 and TRBJ1-4; possibly TRBD1 for D (5 bases). The CDR3 contains 15 residues. Germline CDR1 is LGHNA and CDR2 is YNFKEQ. The V and J ends lost 2 bases and 2 bases respectively, with 9 bases between them. In DNA, the CDR3 is TGTGCCAGCAGCCAACCGCAGGGTACTAATGAAAAACTGTTTTTT. It yields the protein CASSQPQGTNEKLFF.

Of note for this clonotype: This may be a read error: a much more frequent sequence differs by one nucleotide. The genes are TRBV7-9 and TRBJ1-1; tentative D call: TRBD1 (5 bases). Germline lookup yields CDR1 SEHNR and CDR2 FQNEAQ (reference sequence). Trimming removed 3 bases at V and 4 bases at J, with 9 bases between. The length of the CDR3 is 13 residues. The CDR3 sequence is CASSLHGTTEAFF. The CDR3 nucleotides read TGTGCCAGCAGCTTGCATGGGACCACTGAAGCTTTCTTT.